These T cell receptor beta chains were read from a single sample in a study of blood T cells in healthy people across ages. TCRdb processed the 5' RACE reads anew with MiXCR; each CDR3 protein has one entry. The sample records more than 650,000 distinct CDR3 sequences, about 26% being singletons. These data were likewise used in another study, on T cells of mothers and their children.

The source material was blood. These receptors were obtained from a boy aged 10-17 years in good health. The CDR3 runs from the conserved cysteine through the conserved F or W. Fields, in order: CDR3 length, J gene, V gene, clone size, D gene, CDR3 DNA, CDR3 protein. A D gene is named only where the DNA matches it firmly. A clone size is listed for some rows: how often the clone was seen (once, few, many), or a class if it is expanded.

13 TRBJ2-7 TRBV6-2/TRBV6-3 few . TGTGCCAGCAGTTACTCGGAAAGGACGGGGGTCCACTTC CASSYSERTGVHF
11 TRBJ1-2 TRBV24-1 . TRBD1 TGTGCCACCGAAGGACAGGGGAAGCACACCTTC CATEGQGKHTF
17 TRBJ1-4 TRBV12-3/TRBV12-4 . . TGTGCCAGCAGCTGGGCCTCCGTGGGGGGCGCTGGTGAAAAACTGTTTTTT CASSWASVGGAGEKLFF
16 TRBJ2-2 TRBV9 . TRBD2 TGTGCCAGCAGCGTAGCACTAGCGGTGAACACCGGGGAGCTGTTTTTT CASSVALAVNTGELFF
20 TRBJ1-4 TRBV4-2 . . TGTGCCAGCAGCCAAGCTCGGGGGCTGATTATTATGGGGTCTAATGAAAAACTGTTTTTT CASSQARGLIIMGSNEKLFF
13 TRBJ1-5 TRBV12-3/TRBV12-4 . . TGTGCCAGCAGTTCGGACACCCAGCAGCCCCAGCATTTT CASSSDTQQPQHF
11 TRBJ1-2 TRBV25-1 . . TGTGCCAGCAGCATAAACTATGGCTACACCTTC CASSINYGYTF
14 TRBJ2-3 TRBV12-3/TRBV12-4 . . TGTGCCAGCAGTTGGGCTACTAGCACAGATACGCAGTATTTT CASSWATSTDTQYF
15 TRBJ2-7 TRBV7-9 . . TGTGCCAGCAGCTTGAGCAGGGGGGAGTCCTACGAGCAGTACTTC CASSLSRGESYEQYF
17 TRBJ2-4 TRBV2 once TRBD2 TGTGCCAGCAGTGAAACGACTAGCGGGGAGGGAAGAAACATTCAGTACTTC CASSETTSGEGRNIQYF
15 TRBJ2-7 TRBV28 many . TGTGCCAGCCGGGCGGCCGCGGACAGTACCTACGAGCAGTACTTC CASRAAADSTYEQYF
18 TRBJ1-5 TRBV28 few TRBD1 TGTGCCAGCAGTAAACAGGGGGCGACCCTCTATAGCAATCAGCCCCAGCATTTT CASSKQGATLYSNQPQHF
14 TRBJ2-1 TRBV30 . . TGTGCCTGGCAATACTCGAGGGCTTACAATGAGCAGTTCTTC CAWQYSRAYNEQFF
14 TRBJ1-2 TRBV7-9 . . TGTGCCAGCAGCTTGGCGGGGGCGACGGTTGGCAACACCTTC CASSLAGATVGNTF
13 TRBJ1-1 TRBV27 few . TGTACCAGCAGTTTAGGGGTGAACACTGAAGCTTTCTTT CTSSLGVNTEAFF
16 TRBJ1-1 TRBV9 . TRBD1 TGTGCCAGCAGCGGTGGACAGGGGCAATTTAAGACTGAGGCTTTCTTT CASSGGQGQFKTEAFF
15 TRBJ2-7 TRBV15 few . TGTGCCACCAGCAGAGATCAAGGGGCCTCCTACGAGCAGTACTTC CATSRDQGASYEQYF
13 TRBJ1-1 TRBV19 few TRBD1 TGTGCCAGTAGTGCCGACAGGGTCGCTGAAGCTTTCTTT CASSADRVAEAFF
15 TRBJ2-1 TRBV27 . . TGTGCCAGCAAGTCAGGTCTTAACTCCTACAATGAGCAGTTCTTC CASKSGLNSYNEQFF
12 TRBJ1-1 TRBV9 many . TGTGCCAGCAGCAACCGGAACACTGAAGCTTTCTTT CASSNRNTEAFF
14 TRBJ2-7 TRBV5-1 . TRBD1 TGCGCCAGCAGCTCAGACAGGGCCGACTACGAGCAGTACTTC CASSSDRADYEQYF
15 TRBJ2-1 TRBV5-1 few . TGCGCCAGCAGCTTGGAACCCCCCGGCCACAATGAGCAGTTCTTC CASSLEPPGHNEQFF
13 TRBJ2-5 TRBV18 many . TGTGCCAGCTCACCACGCCAGCAAGAGACCCAGTACTTC CASSPRQQETQYF
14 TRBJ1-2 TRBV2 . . TGTGCCAGCAGATGGACAGAAGGGGGGCCTGGCTACACCTTC CASRWTEGGPGYTF
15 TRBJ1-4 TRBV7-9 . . TGTGCCAGCAGCAGAAGACACCTGGGGAACGAAAAACTGTTTTTT CASSRRHLGNEKLFF
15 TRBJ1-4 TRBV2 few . TGTGCCAGCAGATTTGGGGAGACGGCTAATGAAAAACTGTTTTTT CASRFGETANEKLFF
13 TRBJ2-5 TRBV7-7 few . TGTGCTAGCAGCCCCCAGCGGGAAGAGACCCAGTACTTC CASSPQREETQYF
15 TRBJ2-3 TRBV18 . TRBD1 TGTGCCAGCTCACTCTACAGGGGCTCCACAGATACGCAGTATTTT CASSLYRGSTDTQYF
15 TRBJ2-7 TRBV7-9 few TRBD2 TGTGCCAGCAGCTTAGCGGGGGGGACCTCGCGGGAGCAGTACTTC CASSLAGGTSREQYF
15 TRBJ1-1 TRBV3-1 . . TGTGCCAGCAGCCAAGTGCCTGGCGATAACACTGAAGCTTTCTTT CASSQVPGDNTEAFF
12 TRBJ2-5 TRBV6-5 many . TGTGCCAGCAGCAGGGATGAAGAGACCCAGTACTTC CASSRDEETQYF
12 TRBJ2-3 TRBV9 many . TGTGCCAGCAGCGACACTCGGGATACGCAGTATTTT CASSDTRDTQYF
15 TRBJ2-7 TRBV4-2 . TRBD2 TGTGCCAGCAGCCCCGACCTAGCGGGGGGGGGTGAGCAGTACTTC CASSPDLAGGGEQYF
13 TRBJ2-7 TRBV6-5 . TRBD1 TGTGCCAGCAGTCGTGGGACAGGGGGCGAGCAGTACTTC CASSRGTGGEQYF
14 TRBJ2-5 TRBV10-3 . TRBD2 TGTGCCATCAGGGCGGGAGCGGACCAAGAGACCCAGTACTTC CAIRAGADQETQYF
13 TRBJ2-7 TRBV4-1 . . TGCGCCAGCAGCTTACAACAGACCTACGAGCAGTACTTC CASSLQQTYEQYF
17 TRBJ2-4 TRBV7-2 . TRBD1 TGTGCCAGCACCTTAGGACAGGGGGCTATAGCCAAAAACATTCAGTACTTC CASTLGQGAIAKNIQYF
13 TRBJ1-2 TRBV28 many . TGTGCCAGCAGCGCCGGACAGTTTTATGGCTACACCTTC CASSAGQFYGYTF
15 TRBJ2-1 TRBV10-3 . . TGTGCCATCAGTGGTGGGCTCCCCGCCCCCCATGAGCAGTTCTTC CAISGGLPAPHEQFF
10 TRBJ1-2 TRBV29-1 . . TGCAGCGTTGACGGGGACGGCTACACCTTC CSVDGDGYTF
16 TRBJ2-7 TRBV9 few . TGTGCCAGCAGCGTTGCCCCGACGGGACGGCTATACGAGCAGTACTTC CASSVAPTGRLYEQYF
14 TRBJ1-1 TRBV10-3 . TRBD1 TGTGCCATCTCTCGGACAGGGATGAACACTGAAGCTTTCTTT CAISRTGMNTEAFF
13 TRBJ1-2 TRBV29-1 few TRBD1 TGCAGCGGGTGGGACAGGGGCCTCTATGGCTACACCTTC CSGWDRGLYGYTF
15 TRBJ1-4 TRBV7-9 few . TGTGCCAGCCGACCCGGCCGTCTCACGGTTGAAAAACTGTTTTTT CASRPGRLTVEKLFF